Presented here are 32 T cell receptor beta chains from one specimen sequenced in a study of cytotoxic CD8 clonotypes in ibrutinib-treated CLL. Clones were sequenced by immunoSEQ multiplex PCR, and TCRdb holds only the in-frame ones, with some missing. The sample consists of tens of thousands of clones, roughly 49% of them appearing once. Sequencing was performed on PBMCs, taken before ibrutinib treatment. Receptors originate from a human donor with chronic lymphocytic leukemia.

The genes are TRBV5-4 and TRBJ2-3; D may be TRBD1 or TRBD2 (5 bases each). The germline CDR1 and CDR2 sequences are SGHNT and YYREEE (reference sequence). The CDR3 is 15 amino acids. V lost 0 bases to trimming and J lost 0 bases, with 8 bases between them. The CDR3: CASSLDGASTDTQYF. In nucleotides, the CDR3 is TGTGCCAGCAGCTTGGACGGGGCGAGCACAGATACGCAGTATTTT.

This clone was observed a handful of times. The chain has TRBV11-2 and TRBJ2-7; 7 positions match TRBD1. Trimming cost V 5 bases and J 4 bases; bases outside gene matches: 8. This CDR3 has 14 residues. Germline values: CDR1 SGHAT, CDR2 FQNNGV. The CDR3 nucleotides read TGTGCCAGCAGCGTGGGACAGCCACATTACGAGCAGTACTTC. Its translation: CASSVGQPHYEQYF.

In this sample, this clone turned up a few times. This chain uses TRBV7-6 with TRBJ2-1; possibly TRBD2 for D (6 bases). The V gene's germline CDR1 is SGHVS and CDR2 FNYEAQ. The CDR3 is 17 amino acids. V lost 8 bases and J 6 bases, leaving 26 bases between the germline ends. CDR3 in DNA: TGTGCCAGCCACGAAGGCCAAGCGGGTTTCCCCCCCAATGAGCAGTTCTTC. Translating gives CASHEGQAGFPPNEQFF.

This clone has a handful of counts. This chain joins TRBV9 and TRBJ2-3; D tentatively reads TRBD1 or TRBD2 (5 bases each). The length of the CDR3 is 16 residues. Germline V gene data show CDR1 as SGDLS and CDR2 as YYNGEE. V was shortened by 2 bases and J by 6 bases, with 19 bases between the two germline ends. The CDR3 spells CASSVRGFPGWDTQYF. CDR3 nucleotides: TGTGCCAGCAGCGTGAGGGGCTTCCCCGGATGGGATACGCAGTATTTT.

V is TRBV5-1 and J is TRBJ2-2; TRBD2 might be the D (6 bases). The V gene's germline CDR1 is SGHRS and CDR2 YFSETQ. The CDR3 has 16 residues. V lost 0 bases and J lost 5, with 14 bases in between. The CDR3 DNA reads as TGCGCCAGCAGCTTGGCCTGGGAGGTCGCAACCGGGGAGCTGTTTTTT. Its protein product is CASSLAWEVATGELFF.

The chain employs TRBV5-1 and TRBJ2-3, with D uncertain. Trimming took off 0 bases at V and 6 bases at J, with 8 bases between the two ends. This CDR3 comprises 13 residues. Germline V gene lookup returns CDR1 SGHRS and CDR2 YFSETQ. Here the CDR3 reads CASSLGTADTQYF. For the CDR3, the DNA is TGCGCCAGCAGCTTGGGAACTGCGGATACGCAGTATTTT.

The chain combines TRBV7-6 with TRBJ2-5; TRBD2 might be the D (5 bases). The CDR3 spans 15 residues. Germline CDR1 is SGHVS and CDR2 is FNYEAQ. The germline V and J ends were trimmed by 6 bases and 4 bases, with 18 bases remaining between them. For the CDR3, the DNA is TGTGCCAGCAGTAAAAGCGGTACAGAAGCAGAGACCCAGTACTTC. This encodes CASSKSGTEAETQYF.

The chain uses TRBV27 and TRBJ2-4; maybe TRBD2 (5 bases). Looked up from germline, CDR1 is MNHEY and CDR2 is SMNVEV (reference sequence). Trimming removed 8 bases from V and 0 bases from J, with 5 bases in between. This CDR3 has 12 residues. The CDR3 DNA sequence: TGTGCCAGCGGACTAGCCAAAAACATTCAGTACTTC. Encoded protein: CASGLAKNIQYF.

This clone occurred a few times. CDR3 amino acids: CASSLAATGELFF. In DNA form, the CDR3 reads TGCGCCAGCAGCTTGGCAGCCACCGGGGAGCTGTTTTTT. This chain links TRBV5-1 with TRBJ2-2; D uncertain. The CDR3 runs 13 residues. Germline V gene sequence: CDR1 SGHRS, CDR2 YFSETQ. Trimming stripped 0 bases from V and 4 bases from J, with 4 bases between.

This clone was counted once. The chain combines TRBV9 with TRBJ2-7; D is unresolved. CDR3 length equals 15 residues. The V and J ends lost 4 bases and 1 base respectively, with 15 bases between them. Germline V gene lookup returns CDR1 SGDLS and CDR2 YYNGEE. CDR3 nucleotides: TGTGCCAGCAGCAAAGGAGTACTGCCGTCCTACGAGCAGTACTTC. It encodes CASSKGVLPSYEQYF.

This clone is large. The chain couples TRBV2 to TRBJ1-5; TRBD1 is a possible D gene (6 bases). Germline V gene lookup returns CDR1 SNHLY and CDR2 FYNNEI. Trimming cost V 4 bases and J 5 bases, with 9 bases left between them. The CDR3 length is 13 residues. The CDR3 protein is CASSVTGYQPQHF. In nucleotides, the CDR3 is TGTGCCAGCAGTGTAACAGGGTATCAGCCCCAGCATTTT.

The V gene is TRBV6-6, the J gene TRBJ2-7; possibly TRBD1 for D (7 bases). Per the germline V gene, CDR1 is MNHNY and CDR2 is SVGAGI (reference sequence). The CDR3 totals 14 residues. V shed 4 bases and J shed 0 bases, with 10 bases lying between them. CDR3 in DNA: TGTGCCAGCAGTTCGGGGGACAGCTCCTACGAGCAGTACTTC. As protein: CASSSGDSSYEQYF.

The chain combines TRBV30 with TRBJ2-7; a possible D gene is TRBD2 (5 bases). V was shortened by 0 bases and J by 1 base, with 7 bases between the two germline ends. The germline V gene has CDR1 GTSNPN and CDR2 SVGIG (reference sequence). The CDR3 is 13 amino acids. The CDR3 is CAWSVLDSYEQYF. CDR3 DNA sequence: TGTGCCTGGAGTGTACTAGATTCCTACGAGCAGTACTTC. The entire variable domain, with the rest obtained from reference TRBV30 and TRBJ2-7, is as follows: SQTIHQWPATLVQPVGSPLSLECTVEGTSNPNLYWYRQAAGRGLQLLFYSVGIGQISSEVPQNLSASRPQDRQFILSSKKLLLSDSGFYLCAWSVLDSYEQYFGPGTRLTVT.

The chain has TRBV6-5 and TRBJ1-1; D is uncertain. The germline gives CDR1 MNHEY, CDR2 SVGAGI. This CDR3 has 12 residues. V was trimmed by 2 bases and J by 6 bases, leaving 7 bases between them. The CDR3 DNA reads as TGTGCCAGCAGTTACGGCCACTCTGAAGCTTTCTTT. Translating gives CASSYGHSEAFF.

The chain links TRBV9 to TRBJ2-2, with D possibly TRBD2 on 5 matching bases. V lost 6 bases, J lost 7 bases, and 7 bases lay in between. CDR3 size: 11 residues. The germline V gene has CDR1 SGDLS and CDR2 YYNGEE. CDR3 DNA: TGTGCCAGCAATCGGGGCGGGGAGCTGTTTTTT. Protein product: CASNRGGELFF.

As concerns this clone: The sample carries other DNA sequences with the same CDR3. The CDR3 loop reads CASSLRMGRGEQYF. CDR3 nucleotide sequence: TGTGCCAGCAGCTTAAGGATGGGGCGCGGGGAGCAGTACTTC. This rearrangement joins TRBV7-9 to TRBJ2-7; D possibly matches TRBD1 or TRBD2 (5 bases each). Trimming shortened V by 2 bases and J by 7 bases, and 15 bases separated the two germline ends. The CDR3 runs 14 residues. Looked up from germline, CDR1 is SEHNR and CDR2 is FQNEAQ (reference sequence).

This clone was found a few times. This chain connects TRBV5-6 to TRBJ2-7; tentatively, D is TRBD2 (10 bases). This CDR3 has 18 residues. Germline V gene data show CDR1 as SGHDT and CDR2 as YYEEEE. V lost 4 bases and J lost 5, with 28 bases in between. The CDR3 reads CASSLYRGQGTSVHEQYF. The CDR3 DNA is TGTGCCAGCAGCCTTTACAGGGGGCAAGGGACTAGCGTACACGAGCAGTACTTC.

CDR3 nucleotides: TGTGCCAGCAGTCCATCCGGGACGGCGGGCTACACCTTC. Protein sequence: CASSPSGTAGYTF. The gene calls are TRBV7-3 and TRBJ1-2, with D possibly matching TRBD1 (5 bases). The CDR3 totals 13 residues. Germline V lookup: CDR1 SGHTA, CDR2 FQGTGA. Trimming removed 6 bases from V and 8 bases from J, with 16 bases in between.

The V and J genes are TRBV7-9 and TRBJ2-3; TRBD2 matches 10 bases. V was pared by 0 bases and J by 0 bases, with 3 bases of the junction left unmatched. The CDR3 spans 17 residues. Germline V CDR1 and CDR2: SEHNR, FQNEAQ (reference sequence). The CDR3 nucleotides are TGTGCCAGCAGCTTAGCCGGACTAGCGGATAGCACAGATACGCAGTATTTT. Its translation: CASSLAGLADSTDTQYF.

This clone was observed a few times. The V gene is TRBV7-2, the J gene TRBJ2-6, with unresolved D. V lost 0 bases, J lost 7 bases, and 4 bases lay in between. This CDR3 is built from 13 residues. CDR1 and CDR2 from the germline V gene are SGHTA and FQGNSA. The CDR3 spells CASSLAAANVLTF. The CDR3 DNA is TGTGCCAGCAGCTTAGCGGCAGCCAACGTCCTGACTTTC.

The chain carries TRBV15 and TRBJ2-6; D ambiguous. The germline CDR1 and CDR2 sequences are LNHNV and YYDKDF (reference sequence). With 7 bases removed from V and 0 bases from J, the gap between germline ends came to 10 bases. The CDR3 has 15 amino acids. DNA of the CDR3: TGTGCCACCACCGCGACACGCTCTGGGGCCAACGTCCTGACTTTC. It specifies CATTATRSGANVLTF.

The rearrangement joins TRBV25-1 to TRBJ1-5; possible D gene TRBD1, 6 bases. V was pared by 2 bases and J by 5 bases, with 7 bases between. There are 13 residues in the CDR3. Germline V gene data show CDR1 as MGHDK and CDR2 as SYGVNS. CDR3 amino acids: CASSEQGHQPQHF. Here the CDR3 DNA reads TGTGCCAGCAGTGAACAGGGGCATCAGCCCCAGCATTTT.

The J gene is TRBJ1-4, the V gene TRBV7-6; perhaps TRBD1 as D (5 bases). The CDR3 has 15 amino acids. Germline values: CDR1 SGHVS, CDR2 FNYEAQ. V shed 1 base and J shed 8 bases, with 14 bases lying between them. In DNA, the CDR3 is TGTGCCAGCAGCTTAGTTCAGCAGGGTACCGAAAAACTGTTTTTT. Translating gives CASSLVQQGTEKLFF.

This chain links TRBV5-1 with TRBJ1-6; D uncertain. The length of the CDR3 is 16 residues. CDR1 is SGHRS, CDR2 YFSETQ, per germline. Trimming left V 4 bases short and J 1 base short, with 12 bases between. CDR3 bases: TGCGCCAGCAGCCCCACGGACGGATCCTATAATTCACCCCTCCACTTT. It encodes CASSPTDGSYNSPLHF. The full variable domain, in which reference TRBV5-1 and TRBJ1-6 provide the parts outside the CDR3, is KAGVTQTPRYLIKTRGQQVTLSCSPISGHRSVSWYQQTPGQGLQFLFEYFSETQRNKGNFPGRFSGRQFSNSRSEMNVSTLELGDSALYLCASSPTDGSYNSPLHFGNGTRLTVT.

The sample holds a few counts of this clone. The chain recombines TRBV18 with TRBJ2-3; D call uncertain. Trimming shortened V by 2 bases and J by 4 bases, and 7 bases separated the two germline ends. CDR1 is KGHSH and CDR2 is LQKENI in the germline V gene. The CDR3 length is 13 residues. CDR3 bases: TGTGCCAGCTCACCAGGGCCCGCAGATACGCAGTATTTT. Translated: CASSPGPADTQYF. Using reference TRBV18 and TRBJ2-3 for the parts outside the CDR3, the full variable domain is NAGVMQNPRHLVRRRGQEARLRCSPMKGHSHVYWYRQLPEEGLKFMVYLQKENIIDESGMPKERFSAEFPKEGPSILRIQQVVRGDSAAYFCASSPGPADTQYFGPGTRLTVL.

V usage is TRBV5-4 and J usage is TRBJ2-7, with D uncertain. The ends were cut back, 5 bases at V and 0 bases at J, with 18 bases in the middle. This CDR3 is 16 amino acids long. The germline CDR1 and CDR2 sequences are SGHNT and YYREEE (reference sequence). For the CDR3, the DNA is TGTGCCAGCAGTTTAGACCAAAACCCAAGCTCCTACGAGCAGTACTTC. Its protein is CASSLDQNPSSYEQYF.

This chain uses TRBV9 with TRBJ1-3; D is undetermined. The CDR3 loop spans 15 amino acids. Trimming took off 0 bases at V and 0 bases at J, with 7 bases between the two ends. CDR1 and CDR2 (germline): SGDLS, YYNGEE. The CDR3 reads CASSVDETSGNTIYF. For the CDR3, the DNA is TGTGCCAGCAGCGTAGATGAGACCTCTGGAAACACCATATATTTT.

A few counts support this clone. The chain recombines TRBV12-5 with TRBJ1-1; tentatively, D is TRBD1 (5 bases). Trimming removed 5 bases from V and 5 bases from J, with 21 bases in between. This CDR3 has 16 residues. Germline V lookup: CDR1 LGHNT, CDR2 FRNRAP. The DNA for the CDR3 is TGTGCTAGTGGTCGTCAGTATGGCAGGGCATCGACTGAAGCTTTCTTT. Amino acids: CASGRQYGRASTEAFF.

The J gene is TRBJ1-2, the V gene TRBV5-1; weak D call: TRBD1 (5 bases). V was pared by 0 bases and J by 2 bases, with 11 bases between. The V gene's germline CDR1 is SGHRS and CDR2 YFSETQ. The CDR3 sequence is 15 residues long. The CDR3 sequence is CASSLDSGLNYGYTF. In nucleotides, the CDR3 is TGCGCCAGCAGCTTGGATTCAGGGCTAAACTATGGCTACACCTTC. The full variable domain, its missing parts supplied by reference TRBV5-1 and TRBJ1-2, is KAGVTQTPRYLIKTRGQQVTLSCSPISGHRSVSWYQQTPGQGLQFLFEYFSETQRNKGNFPGRFSGRQFSNSRSEMNVSTLELGDSALYLCASSLDSGLNYGYTFGSGTRLTVV.

This clone was found a few times. V gene TRBV18 combines with J gene TRBJ2-6, with D possibly being TRBD1 (6 bases). Germline V gene lookup returns CDR1 KGHSH and CDR2 LQKENI. Trimming took off 4 bases at V and 2 bases at J, with 15 bases between the two ends. There are 17 residues in the CDR3. For the CDR3, the DNA is TGTGCCAGCTCACAGGCCAGGGGCTGGGCTGGGGCCAACGTCCTGACTTTC. As protein: CASSQARGWAGANVLTF.

This clone has just one count. The CDR3 spells CASSYGGDNNQPQHF. The CDR3, as DNA: TGTGCCAGCAGTTACGGGGGGGACAACAATCAGCCCCAGCATTTT. The J gene is TRBJ1-5, the V gene TRBV6-5, with a weak D call TRBD1 (6 bases). There are 15 residues in the CDR3. Trimming left V 2 bases short and J 3 bases short, with 11 bases between. CDR1 is MNHEY and CDR2 is SVGAGI in the germline V gene.

This chain uses TRBV29-1 with TRBJ1-4; D may be TRBD1 (5 bases). CDR1 SQVTM and CDR2 ANQGSEA come from the germline V gene. The CDR3 has 17 residues. V dropped 3 bases and J dropped 0 bases, with 17 bases sitting between them. DNA for the CDR3: TGCAGCGTTGAGTTTGCAGGGAGGTCTGCAACTAATGAAAAACTGTTTTTT. Its protein is CSVEFAGRSATNEKLFF.